The clone carrying this T cell receptor (beta chain) was recorded a few times. This sample is part of a study of cytomegalovirus exposure and HLA in healthy donors. The CDR3 has 17 amino acids. V was pared by 0 bases and J by 4 bases, with 4 bases of the junction left unmatched. Germline V lookup: CDR1 MGHRA, CDR2 YSYEKL. The PCR was carried out with 60 Vbeta primers and 13 Jbeta primers. Profiled with immunoSEQ multiplex PCR; TCRdb holds only in-frame clones, not every one. The data show roughly 180,000 clones, under 9.5% seen once. The sequence was obtained from a woman in her 30s in good health and CMV-seropositive. Sequences were obtained from PBMCs. The gene calls are TRBV4-1 and TRBJ2-1; 12 nucleotides line up with TRBD2. The DNA of the CDR3 is TGCGCCAGCAGCCAAGAGACGGGACTAGCGGGTTACAATGAGCAGTTCTTC. This gives the protein CASSQETGLAGYNEQFF.